This entry features one T cell receptor beta chain sequence. The CDR3 is 13 residues long. Germline V gives CDR1 MNHEY, CDR2 SMNVEV (reference sequence). Deletions cut 5 bases from V and 11 bases from J, with 18 bases between. The record originates from a study of siplizumab effects on memory and regulatory T cells. The repertoire was sequenced with immunoSEQ multiplex PCR; TCRdb's copy has only in-frame clones and lacks some. Counted here are tens of thousands of clones, approximately 93% occurring once; the ten biggest clones make up around 0.3%. The rearrangement uses TRBV27 and TRBJ1-2; tentative D call: TRBD1 (5 bases). The receptor comes from a human donor in good health. Sequences were obtained from non-Treg CD4+ T cells sorted from blood. The CDR3 nucleotides are TGTGCCAGCAGTCCTCCCGGGAGTGAGGGGTACACCTTC. It encodes CASSPPGSEGYTF.